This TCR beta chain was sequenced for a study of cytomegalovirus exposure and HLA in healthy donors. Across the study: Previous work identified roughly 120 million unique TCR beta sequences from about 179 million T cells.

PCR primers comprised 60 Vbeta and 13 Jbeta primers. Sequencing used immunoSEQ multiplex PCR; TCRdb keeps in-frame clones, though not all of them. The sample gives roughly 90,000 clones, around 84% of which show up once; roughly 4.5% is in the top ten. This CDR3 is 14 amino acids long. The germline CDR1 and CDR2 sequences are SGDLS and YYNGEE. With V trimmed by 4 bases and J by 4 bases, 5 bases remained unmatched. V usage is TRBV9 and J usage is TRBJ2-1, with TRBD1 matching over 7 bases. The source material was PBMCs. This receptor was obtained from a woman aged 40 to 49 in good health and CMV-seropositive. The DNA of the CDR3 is TGTGCCAGCAGCCCCCGGGGACAGTACAATGAGCAGTTCTTC. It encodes CASSPRGQYNEQFF.